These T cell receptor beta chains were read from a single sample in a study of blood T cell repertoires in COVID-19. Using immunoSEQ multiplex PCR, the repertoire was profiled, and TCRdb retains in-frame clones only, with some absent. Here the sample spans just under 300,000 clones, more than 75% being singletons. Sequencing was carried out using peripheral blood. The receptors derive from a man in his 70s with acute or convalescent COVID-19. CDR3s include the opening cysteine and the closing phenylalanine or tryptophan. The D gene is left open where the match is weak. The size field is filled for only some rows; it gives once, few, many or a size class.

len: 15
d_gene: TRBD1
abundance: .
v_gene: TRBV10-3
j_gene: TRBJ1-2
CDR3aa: CAISETRTGEDGYTF
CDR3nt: TGTGCCATCAGTGAGACAAGGACAGGGGAAGATGGCTACACCTTC

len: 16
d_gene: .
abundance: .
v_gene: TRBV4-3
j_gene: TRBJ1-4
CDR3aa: CASSQVIGEANEKLFF
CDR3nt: TGCGCCAGCAGCCAAGTGATCGGGGAGGCTAATGAAAAACTGTTTTTT

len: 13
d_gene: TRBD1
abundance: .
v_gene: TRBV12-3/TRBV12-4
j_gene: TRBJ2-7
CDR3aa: CASSGTGAYEQYF
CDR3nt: TGTGCCAGCAGTGGGACAGGGGCCTACGAGCAGTACTTC

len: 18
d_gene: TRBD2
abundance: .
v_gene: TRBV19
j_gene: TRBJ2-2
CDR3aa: CASRTSGRADRNAGELFF
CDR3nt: TGTGCCAGTAGGACTAGCGGGAGGGCCGATAGGAACGCCGGGGAGCTGTTTTTT

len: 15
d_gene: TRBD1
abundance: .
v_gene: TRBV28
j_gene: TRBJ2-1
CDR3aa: CASSPDRGAYNEQFF
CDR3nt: TGTGCCAGCAGTCCCGACAGGGGTGCATACAATGAGCAGTTCTTC

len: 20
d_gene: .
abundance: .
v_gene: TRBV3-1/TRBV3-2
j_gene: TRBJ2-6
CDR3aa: CASSQDILHFVQSGANVLTF
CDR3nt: TGTGCCAGCAGCCAAGATATTTTACATTTCGTCCAATCTGGGGCCAACGTCCTGACTTTC

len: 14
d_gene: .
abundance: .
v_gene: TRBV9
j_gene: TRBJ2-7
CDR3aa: CASSVRGDSYEQYF
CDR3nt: TGTGCCAGCAGCGTTCGCGGGGATTCCTACGAGCAGTACTTC

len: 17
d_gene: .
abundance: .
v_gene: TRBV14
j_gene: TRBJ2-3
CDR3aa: CASSHGGTAPDTDTQYF
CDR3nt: TGTGCCAGCAGCCATGGGGGGACGGCGCCCGACACAGATACGCAGTATTTT

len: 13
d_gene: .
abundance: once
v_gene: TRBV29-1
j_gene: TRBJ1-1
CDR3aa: CSVDGGPNTEAFF
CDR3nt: TGCAGCGTTGATGGGGGCCCGAACACTGAAGCTTTCTTT

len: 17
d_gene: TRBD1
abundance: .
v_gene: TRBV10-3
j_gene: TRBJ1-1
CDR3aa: CAISAPPRDRGPGEAFF
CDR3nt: TGTGCCATCAGTGCTCCGCCCCGGGACAGGGGGCCTGGTGAAGCTTTCTTT

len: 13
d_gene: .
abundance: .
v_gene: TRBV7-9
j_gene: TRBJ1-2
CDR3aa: CASSLAYQDGYTF
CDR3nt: TGTGCCAGCAGCTTAGCGTACCAGGATGGCTACACCTTC

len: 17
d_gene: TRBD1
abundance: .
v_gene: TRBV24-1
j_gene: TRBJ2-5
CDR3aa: CATSDPTGQGVQETQYF
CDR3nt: TGTGCCACCAGTGATCCGACGGGACAGGGGGTACAAGAGACCCAGTACTTC

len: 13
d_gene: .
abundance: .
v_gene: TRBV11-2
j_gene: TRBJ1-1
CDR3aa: CASSLVANTEAFF
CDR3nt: TGTGCCAGCAGCTTAGTGGCAAACACTGAAGCTTTCTTT

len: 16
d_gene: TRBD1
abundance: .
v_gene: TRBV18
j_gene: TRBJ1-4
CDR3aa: CASSQMTGGTNEKLFF
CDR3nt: TGTGCCAGCTCACAGATGACAGGGGGCACTAATGAAAAACTGTTTTTT

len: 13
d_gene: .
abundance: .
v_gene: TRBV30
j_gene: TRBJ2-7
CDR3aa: CAGLRTNSYEQYF
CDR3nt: TGTGCCGGACTGCGGACCAACTCCTACGAGCAGTACTTC

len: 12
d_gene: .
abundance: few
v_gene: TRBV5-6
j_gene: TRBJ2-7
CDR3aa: CASSLRYYEQYF
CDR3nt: TGTGCCAGCAGCTTACGGTACTACGAGCAGTACTTC